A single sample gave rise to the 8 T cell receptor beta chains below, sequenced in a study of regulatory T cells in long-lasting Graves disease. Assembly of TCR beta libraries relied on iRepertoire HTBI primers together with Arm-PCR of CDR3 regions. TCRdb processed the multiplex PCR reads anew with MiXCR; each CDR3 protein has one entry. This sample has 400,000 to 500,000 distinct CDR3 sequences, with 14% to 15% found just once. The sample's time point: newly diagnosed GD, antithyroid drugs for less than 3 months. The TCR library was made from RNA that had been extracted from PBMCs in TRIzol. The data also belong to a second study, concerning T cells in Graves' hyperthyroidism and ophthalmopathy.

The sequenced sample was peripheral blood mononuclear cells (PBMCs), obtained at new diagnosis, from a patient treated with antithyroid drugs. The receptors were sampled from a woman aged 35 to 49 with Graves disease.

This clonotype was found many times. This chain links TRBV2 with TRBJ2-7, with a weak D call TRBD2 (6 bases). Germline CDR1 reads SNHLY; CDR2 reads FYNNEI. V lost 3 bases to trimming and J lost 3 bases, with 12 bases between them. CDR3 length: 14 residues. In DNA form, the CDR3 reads TGTGCCAGCAGTGATGGAGGGAGAGGCTACGAGCAGTACTTC. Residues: CASSDGGRGYEQYF.

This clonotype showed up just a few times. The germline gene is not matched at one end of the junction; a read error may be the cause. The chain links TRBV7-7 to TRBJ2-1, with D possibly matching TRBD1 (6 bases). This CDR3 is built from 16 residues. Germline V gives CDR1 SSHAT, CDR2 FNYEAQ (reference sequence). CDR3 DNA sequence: TGTGCTAGCAGCTTAGGGGGTGGGATTACCGGCGATGAGCAGTTCTTC. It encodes CASSLGGGITGDEQFF.

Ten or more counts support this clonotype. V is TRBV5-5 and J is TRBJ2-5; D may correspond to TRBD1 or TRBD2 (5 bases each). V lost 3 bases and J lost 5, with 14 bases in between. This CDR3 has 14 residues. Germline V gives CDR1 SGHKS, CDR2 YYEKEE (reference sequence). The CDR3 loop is CASSWGTPEETQYF. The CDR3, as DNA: TGTGCCAGCAGCTGGGGGACGCCAGAGGAGACCCAGTACTTC.

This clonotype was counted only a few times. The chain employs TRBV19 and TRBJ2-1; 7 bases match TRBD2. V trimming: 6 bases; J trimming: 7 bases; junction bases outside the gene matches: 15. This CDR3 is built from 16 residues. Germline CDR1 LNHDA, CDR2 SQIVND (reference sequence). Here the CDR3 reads CASRGFGRESRNEQFF. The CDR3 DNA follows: TGTGCCAGTAGGGGGTTCGGGCGGGAGAGCAGGAATGAGCAGTTCTTC.

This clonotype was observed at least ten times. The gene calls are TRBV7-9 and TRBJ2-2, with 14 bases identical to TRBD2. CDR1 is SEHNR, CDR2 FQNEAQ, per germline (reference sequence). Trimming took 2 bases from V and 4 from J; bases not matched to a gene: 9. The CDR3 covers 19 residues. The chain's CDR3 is CASSLTRTSGRQLTGELFF. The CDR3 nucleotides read TGTGCCAGCAGCTTAACTCGGACTAGCGGGAGGCAACTCACCGGGGAGCTGTTTTTT. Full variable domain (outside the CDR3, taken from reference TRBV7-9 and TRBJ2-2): DTGVSQNPRHKITKRGQNVTFRCDPISEHNRLYWYRQTLGQGPEFLTYFQNEAQLEKSRLLSDRFSAERPKGSFSTLEIQRTEQGDSAMYLCASSLTRTSGRQLTGELFFGEGSRLTVL.

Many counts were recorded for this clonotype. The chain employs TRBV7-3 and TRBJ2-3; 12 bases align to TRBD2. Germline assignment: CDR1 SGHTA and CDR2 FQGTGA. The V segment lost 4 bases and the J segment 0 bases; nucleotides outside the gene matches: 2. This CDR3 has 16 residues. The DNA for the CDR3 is TGTGCCAGCAGCTCTAGCGGGAGGGGAAGCACAGATACGCAGTATTTT. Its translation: CASSSSGRGSTDTQYF.

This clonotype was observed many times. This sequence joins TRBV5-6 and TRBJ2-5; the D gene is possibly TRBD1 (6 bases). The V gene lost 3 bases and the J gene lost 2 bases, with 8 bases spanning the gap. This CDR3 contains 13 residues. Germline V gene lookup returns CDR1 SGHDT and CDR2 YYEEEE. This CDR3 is CASSWDTQETQYF. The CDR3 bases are TGTGCCAGCAGCTGGGACACTCAAGAGACCCAGTACTTC.

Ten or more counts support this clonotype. The CDR3 coding sequence is TGTGCCAGCAGTCCTAACTTAGACGAGCAGTACTTC. Protein: CASSPNLDEQYF. The chain carries TRBV2 and TRBJ2-7, with no clear D. The CDR3 extends over 12 amino acids. Germline V CDR1 and CDR2: SNHLY, FYNNEI. Trimming stripped 5 bases from V and 5 bases from J, with 10 bases between.